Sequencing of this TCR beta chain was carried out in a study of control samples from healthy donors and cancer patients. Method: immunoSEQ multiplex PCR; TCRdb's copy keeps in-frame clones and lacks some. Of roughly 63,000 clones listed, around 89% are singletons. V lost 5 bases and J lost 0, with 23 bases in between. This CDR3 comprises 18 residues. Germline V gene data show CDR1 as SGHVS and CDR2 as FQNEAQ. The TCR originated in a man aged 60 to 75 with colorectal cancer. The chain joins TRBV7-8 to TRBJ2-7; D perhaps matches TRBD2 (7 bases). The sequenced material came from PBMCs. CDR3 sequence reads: CASSPESGGGESSYEQYF. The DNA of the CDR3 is TGTGCCAGCAGCCCTGAGAGTGGGGGGGGCGAGAGCTCCTACGAGCAGTACTTC.